One sample yielded the 31 T cell receptor beta chains listed below, sequenced in a study of blood T cell repertoires in COVID-19. TCRdb's copy holds only in-frame clones and misses some; the assay was immunoSEQ multiplex PCR. The table records some 250,000 clones, around 88% of them present only once. Sequencing input: peripheral blood. These receptors originate from a man aged 30 to 45 with active or convalescent COVID-19.

The CDR3 protein is CASSFLGARVQQYF. The CDR3 DNA reads as TGTGCCAGCAGCTTCCTAGGGGCGCGTGTGCAGCAGTACTTC. This chain connects TRBV13 to TRBJ2-7, with a weak D call TRBD1 (5 bases). Trimming removed 3 bases from V and 8 bases from J, with 17 bases in between. The CDR3 is made up of 14 amino acids. Germline V lookup: CDR1 PRHDT, CDR2 FYEKMQ (reference sequence).

The chain employs TRBV24-1 and TRBJ2-1, with 10 bases matching TRBD1. V lost 9 bases to trimming and J lost 4 bases; unmatched junction nucleotides: 8. CDR1 and CDR2 (germline): KGHDR, SFDVKD. This CDR3 is built from 15 residues. The CDR3 region is CATAEGGQGYNEQFF. CDR3 bases: TGTGCCACCGCCGAGGGGGGACAGGGGTACAATGAGCAGTTCTTC.

This chain connects TRBV4-1 to TRBJ2-5; D is perhaps TRBD2 (5 bases). The CDR3 totals 17 residues. Looked up from germline, CDR1 is MGHRA and CDR2 is YSYEKL. Deletions cut 3 bases from V and 1 base from J, with 18 bases between. The DNA for the CDR3 is TGCGCCAGCAGCCAGGCCCCGGGGTCGCGAATCCAAGAGACCCAGTACTTC. It specifies CASSQAPGSRIQETQYF.

The V and J genes are TRBV3-1 (or the pseudogene TRBV3-2) and TRBJ2-3, with TRBD2 identical over 11 bases. Germline lookup yields CDR1 LGHDT and CDR2 YNNKEL (reference sequence). This CDR3 has 15 residues. Trimming took 4 bases from V and 11 from J; bases not matched to a gene: 11. The CDR3 sequence: CASSPTFIAGGWQYF. DNA of the CDR3: TGTGCCAGCAGCCCCACCTTTATAGCGGGGGGGTGGCAGTATTTT.

There are a few counts of this clone. The chain's CDR3 is CASSDGVSTNYGYTF. The CDR3 DNA reads TGTGCCAGCAGTGACGGAGTTTCCACTAACTATGGCTACACCTTC. The chain carries TRBV6-4 and TRBJ1-2; D is ambiguous. Deletions cut 2 bases from V and 0 bases from J, with 10 bases between. Germline loops: CDR1 MRHNA, CDR2 SNTAGT. The CDR3 extends over 15 amino acids.

This clone has a handful of counts. The rearrangement joins TRBV10-1 to TRBJ2-7; 8 bases align to TRBD2. CDR1 and CDR2 from the germline V gene are WNHNN and SYGVQD (reference sequence). Trimming at V came to 2 bases and at J to 0 bases, leaving 6 bases not matched to a gene. The CDR3 length is 16 residues. The CDR3 DNA is TGCGCCAGCAGTGAGGGGTTAGCGGGGCTCTCCTACGAGCAGTACTTC. Its protein is CASSEGLAGLSYEQYF.

This sequence joins TRBV6-5 and TRBJ2-7, with D possibly TRBD2 on 7 matching bases. This CDR3 has 12 amino acids. V dropped 8 bases and J dropped 4 bases, with 12 bases sitting between them. Germline V gene lookup returns CDR1 MNHEY and CDR2 SVGAGI. The CDR3 sequence is CASGGGPYEQYF. CDR3 in DNA: TGTGCCAGCGGCGGGGGCCCATACGAGCAGTACTTC.

The chain has TRBV19 and TRBJ1-1; the D gene is possibly TRBD1 (5 bases). Germline loops: CDR1 LNHDA, CDR2 SQIVND (reference sequence). Between the trimmed V and J ends, which lost 1 base and 4 bases, there was a span of 19 bases. CDR3 length: 17 amino acids. CDR3 DNA: TGTGCCAGTAGTATAGTGTGGCTGGTAGGGGAGGGCACTGAAGCTTTCTTT. Encoded protein: CASSIVWLVGEGTEAFF.

The V call is TRBV6-5, the J call TRBJ2-7, with 9 bases identical to TRBD1. Looked up from germline, CDR1 is MNHEY and CDR2 is SVGAGI. The CDR3 has 12 amino acids. V shed 6 bases, J shed 5 bases, and the junction held 2 bases outside the gene matches. CDR3 DNA sequence: TGTGCCAGCAGGGACAGGGGAGACGAGCAGTACTTC. The encoded protein is CASRDRGDEQYF.

The chain combines TRBV6-1 with TRBJ2-7; 8 bases fit TRBD2. CDR3 length: 15 residues. Germline CDR1 reads MNHNS; CDR2 reads SASEGT. Trimming at V came to 3 bases and at J to 2 bases, leaving 6 bases not matched to a gene. The CDR3 is CASSEVAGQAYEQYF. The CDR3 nucleotides read TGTGCCAGCAGTGAGGTAGCGGGGCAGGCCTACGAGCAGTACTTC.

The gene calls are TRBV9 and TRBJ1-4, with 12 bases that match TRBD1. Germline V gene lookup returns CDR1 SGDLS and CDR2 YYNGEE. The V gene end was trimmed by 2 bases and the J gene end by 8 bases; junction bases not matched to a gene: 10. The length of the CDR3 is 17 residues. CDR3 in amino acids: CASSVGGQGALTEKLFF. In nucleotides, the CDR3 is TGTGCCAGCAGCGTGGGGGGACAGGGGGCGCTTACCGAAAAACTGTTTTTT.

J is TRBJ2-7 and V is TRBV15; 7 bases are a match to TRBD2. There are 17 residues in the CDR3. The germline gives CDR1 LNHNV, CDR2 YYDKDF (reference sequence). Trimming at V came to 0 bases and at J to 0 bases, leaving 8 bases not matched to a gene. Written as DNA, the CDR3 is TGTGCCACCAGCAGAGATCGCCGCGGGGGAAGCTCCTACGAGCAGTACTTC. Protein sequence: CATSRDRRGGSSYEQYF.

This clone appeared a single time. J is TRBJ1-5 and V is TRBV18, with 10 bases identical to TRBD1. The CDR3 runs to 15 residues. The germline CDR1 and CDR2 sequences are KGHSH and LQKENI. Trimming cost V 5 bases and J 3 bases; bases outside gene matches: 4. CDR3 coding DNA: TGTGCCAGCTCAGCCGGGACAGGGGCCAATCAGCCCCAGCATTTT. Translated, it gives CASSAGTGANQPQHF. The full variable domain, rest sourced from reference TRBV18 and TRBJ1-5, is NAGVMQNPRHLVRRRGQEARLRCSPMKGHSHVYWYRQLPEEGLKFMVYLQKENIIDESGMPKERFSAEFPKEGPSILRIQQVVRGDSAAYFCASSAGTGANQPQHFGDGTRLSIL.

The chain joins TRBV6-5 to TRBJ2-7, with TRBD1 as a possible D gene (6 bases). The V gene lost 6 bases and the J gene lost 6 bases, with 18 bases spanning the gap. This CDR3 has 14 amino acids. Germline-derived CDR1 and CDR2 are MNHEY and SVGAGI. CDR3 sequence (DNA): TGTGCCAGCAGCCTCTTGGACAGATCGGGCGAGCAGTACTTC. Translated: CASSLLDRSGEQYF.

The rearrangement uses TRBV18 and TRBJ1-2; 8 nucleotides agree with TRBD1. V shed 4 bases and J 2 bases; nucleotides not matched to a gene: 6. Germline V CDR1 and CDR2: KGHSH, LQKENI. The CDR3 is made up of 15 amino acids. The CDR3 loop reads CASSLDRGVNYGYTF. The CDR3 region has the DNA TGTGCCAGCTCACTCGACAGGGGTGTGAACTATGGCTACACCTTC.

The chain recombines TRBV6-2 or TRBV6-3 with TRBJ2-7; possibly TRBD2 for D (6 bases). The CDR3 contains 15 residues. V gave up 6 bases and J gave up 4 bases, with 19 bases separating them. Germline V lookup: CDR1 MNHEY, CDR2 SVGEGT. In DNA, the CDR3 is TGTGCCAGCAGCCTACTGGTGGAGGGAGGATACGAGCAGTACTTC. Its translation is CASSLLVEGGYEQYF.

This chain links TRBV13 with TRBJ1-3, with TRBD1 identical over 7 bases. This CDR3 is 17 amino acids long. V shed 0 bases and J 0 bases; nucleotides not matched to a gene: 5. Germline lookup yields CDR1 PRHDT and CDR2 FYEKMQ (reference sequence). The CDR3 DNA reads TGTGCCAGCAGCTTAGGCGAGGACAGGAGCTCTGGAAACACCATATATTTT. Its protein product is CASSLGEDRSSGNTIYF.

The chain links TRBV29-1 to TRBJ2-5; maybe TRBD1 (6 bases). In germline, CDR1 is SQVTM, CDR2 ANQGSEA. V dropped 7 bases and J dropped 2 bases, with 14 bases sitting between them. The length of the CDR3 is 13 residues. This CDR3 is CSGRWQGQETQYF. The DNA of the CDR3 is TGCAGCGGAAGATGGCAGGGGCAAGAGACCCAGTACTTC.

The rearrangement joins TRBV4-2 to TRBJ2-1; TRBD2 agrees at 8 bases. With 2 bases clipped from V and 8 bases from J, the junction kept 2 bases outside the gene matches. The length of the CDR3 is 13 residues. CDR1 and CDR2 from the germline V gene are LGHNA and YNFKEQ. The CDR3 nucleotides read TGTGCCAGCAGCCAACGGCGGGGGGATGAGCAGTTCTTC. Its protein is CASSQRRGDEQFF.

J is TRBJ1-2 and V is TRBV11-2; TRBD1 matches at 10 bases. This CDR3 contains 16 residues. The germline gives CDR1 SGHAT, CDR2 FQNNGV. The junction had 10 bases not matched to a gene; V was cut back by 3 bases and J by 6 bases. The CDR3 sequence: CASSLGTGVEANGYTF. The CDR3 DNA reads as TGTGCCAGCAGCTTGGGGACAGGGGTGGAAGCGAATGGCTACACCTTC.

The rearrangement uses TRBV13 and TRBJ2-2; D perhaps matches TRBD1 (5 bases). The ends were cut back, 0 bases at V and 1 base at J, with 15 bases in the middle. The CDR3 contains 18 residues. Germline CDR1 is PRHDT and CDR2 is FYEKMQ (reference sequence). In DNA form, the CDR3 reads TGTGCCAGCAGCTTAGGCCTAGGGGTCGGACAGAACACCGGGGAGCTGTTTTTT. Encoded protein: CASSLGLGVGQNTGELFF. The whole variable domain, remainder taken from reference TRBV13 and TRBJ2-2, is AAGVIQSPRHLIKEKRETATLKCYPIPRHDTVYWYQQGPGQDPQFLISFYEKMQSDKGSIPDRFSAQQFSDYHSELNMSSLELGDSALYFCASSLGLGVGQNTGELFFGEGSRLTVL.

V and J are TRBV18 and TRBJ1-1; D gene ambiguous. V was trimmed by 7 bases and J by 0 bases, leaving 9 bases between them. There are 13 residues in the CDR3. Germline lookup yields CDR1 KGHSH and CDR2 LQKENI. The CDR3 is CASYVQMNTEAFF. The CDR3 DNA sequence: TGTGCCAGCTACGTACAGATGAACACTGAAGCTTTCTTT.

The chain employs TRBV5-1 and TRBJ2-2, with D possibly matching TRBD1 (6 bases). CDR3 size: 13 residues. V shed 4 bases and J shed 4 bases, with 8 bases lying between them. Germline values: CDR1 SGHRS, CDR2 YFSETQ. The CDR3 bases are TGCGCCAGCAGCCAGGGGACCACCGGGGAGCTGTTTTTT. Translating it yields CASSQGTTGELFF.

The rearrangement links TRBV27 to TRBJ2-1; a possible D gene is TRBD1 (8 bases). CDR1 and CDR2 from the germline V gene are MNHEY and SMNVEV (reference sequence). V gave up 9 bases and J gave up 5 bases, with 11 bases separating them. The CDR3 consists of 12 residues. The CDR3 sequence is CARAGQDNEQFF. The DNA for the CDR3 is TGTGCCAGAGCGGGACAGGACAATGAGCAGTTCTTC.

The chain couples TRBV7-3 to TRBJ2-2; possibly TRBD2 for D (6 bases). V dropped 6 bases and J dropped 1 base, with 12 bases sitting between them. The V gene's germline CDR1 is SGHTA and CDR2 FQGTGA. The CDR3 runs 15 residues. The CDR3 spells CASRSGTGNTGELFF. CDR3 coding DNA: TGTGCCAGCAGATCTGGGACTGGGAACACCGGGGAGCTGTTTTTT.

This clone was observed once. V and J are TRBV12-5 and TRBJ2-1; the match to TRBD2 covers 8 bases. Germline lookup yields CDR1 LGHNT and CDR2 FRNRAP. J gave up 8 bases and V 7 bases, and 10 bases lay outside the gene matches. This CDR3 has 14 residues. For the CDR3, the DNA is TGTGCTAGTGCCCGGGAGGGGCAGTCCGATGAGCAGTTCTTC. The encoded protein is CASAREGQSDEQFF.

The chain has TRBV11-2 and TRBJ2-2, with TRBD2 matching 7 bases. CDR3 length: 16 amino acids. Per the germline V gene, CDR1 is SGHAT and CDR2 is FQNNGV. V lost 11 bases and J lost 7; bases outside the gene matches: 19. CDR3 sequence reads: CAAHRRGTILGGELFF. Here the CDR3 DNA reads TGTGCCGCGCATCGGCGGGGGACGATTCTTGGCGGGGAGCTGTTTTTT.

This clone was seen just once. The rearrangement uses TRBV29-1 and TRBJ1-2, with D uncertain. The CDR3 has 14 amino acids. V lost 6 bases to trimming and J lost 6 bases, with 20 bases between them. Germline CDR1 and CDR2: SQVTM and ANQGSEA. The CDR3 DNA sequence: TGCAGCGTCCCGAGCTCCGCGGGCTCGGATGGCTACACCTTC. This sequence encodes CSVPSSAGSDGYTF.

This clone was observed once. This chain links TRBV4-1 with TRBJ1-1; 8 nucleotides line up with TRBD1. Germline V gene data show CDR1 as MGHRA and CDR2 as YSYEKL. The ends lost 4 bases at V and 5 bases at J; junction bases unmatched: 9. This CDR3 has 15 amino acids. The CDR3 bases are TGCGCCAGCAGCCGTCCAGACAGGGGTGGAACTGAAGCTTTCTTT. Amino acid sequence: CASSRPDRGGTEAFF.

For this clone: The same CDR3 arises from other DNA sequences in this sample as well. The chain recombines TRBV11-2 with TRBJ1-5; 8 nucleotides align to TRBD1. Germline CDR1 reads SGHAT; CDR2 reads FQNNGV. J lost 4 bases, V lost 5 bases, and 4 bases had no gene match. The CDR3 length is 14 residues. This CDR3 reads CASSPTGDNQPQHF. The CDR3 bases are TGTGCCAGCAGCCCGACAGGGGATAATCAGCCCCAGCATTTT.

With regard to this clone: The same CDR3 also results from other DNA sequences found in this sample. The V call is TRBV6-2 or TRBV6-3, the J call TRBJ1-2, with D unclear. CDR1 and CDR2 from the germline V gene are MNHEY and SVGEGT. The CDR3 spans 13 residues. Between the trimmed V and J ends, which lost 0 bases and 6 bases, there was a span of 8 bases. CDR3: CASSYSVRNGYTF. CDR3 DNA sequence: TGTGCCAGCAGTTACTCCGTGAGAAATGGCTACACCTTC.